The 6 T cell receptor beta chains below were found in one sample sequenced in a study of shared clonotypes between healthy human individuals. The protocol was immunoSEQ multiplex PCR, while the TCRdb copy is restricted to in-frame clones and leaves out a portion. This sample has about 710,000 clones, with over 60% found just once. The source material was memory CD4+ T cells sorted from blood. Sample subset: CD45RA-negative fraction. These TCRs come from a woman between 25 and 40 years old in good health.

This sequence joins TRBV10-3 and TRBJ2-1; TRBD2 is a possible D gene (6 bases). From germline, CDR1 is ENHRY and CDR2 SYGVKD. The CDR3 runs to 12 residues. Between the trimmed V and J ends, which lost 8 bases and 7 bases, there was a span of 12 bases. CDR3 in amino acids: CAIWAGMNEQFF. For the CDR3, the DNA is TGTGCCATCTGGGCGGGAATGAATGAGCAGTTCTTC.

This chain joins TRBV28 and TRBJ2-1, with D uncertain. Germline V gene sequence: CDR1 MDHEN, CDR2 SYDVKM. The V gene lost 8 bases and the J gene lost 3 bases, with 14 bases spanning the gap. This CDR3 is built from 14 residues. CDR3 sequence reads: CASRAPFDYNEQFF. The CDR3 DNA reads as TGTGCCAGCCGGGCCCCCTTTGACTACAATGAGCAGTTCTTC.

Of note for this clone: In the same sample, other DNA sequences code for this CDR3. The chain combines TRBV7-9 with TRBJ2-7; D is uncertain. Per the germline V gene, CDR1 is SEHNR and CDR2 is FQNEAQ (reference sequence). Trimming stripped 1 base from V and 4 bases from J, with 11 bases between. The CDR3 runs 14 residues. The CDR3 is CASSLEGSFYEQYF. CDR3 nucleotide sequence: TGTGCCAGCAGCTTAGAGGGTAGCTTTTACGAGCAGTACTTC. Based on the CDR3 plus reference TRBV7-9 and TRBJ2-7, the full variable domain is DTGVSQNPRHKITKRGQNVTFRCDPISEHNRLYWYRQTLGQGPEFLTYFQNEAQLEKSRLLSDRFSAERPKGSFSTLEIQRTEQGDSAMYLCASSLEGSFYEQYFGPGTRLTVT.

The V call is TRBV28, the J call TRBJ2-7, with 7 bases fitting TRBD1. Trimming cost V 5 bases and J 0 bases; bases outside gene matches: 10. The CDR3 covers 16 residues. Per germline, CDR1 MDHEN and CDR2 SYDVKM. CDR3 region: CASSPTGAPVSYEQYF. DNA of the CDR3: TGTGCCAGCAGTCCTACAGGGGCTCCCGTCTCCTACGAGCAGTACTTC.

The genes are TRBV28 and TRBJ2-3, with 11 bases lining up with TRBD2. The CDR3 has 16 residues. Germline V lookup: CDR1 MDHEN, CDR2 SYDVKM. V shed 6 bases and J 2 bases; nucleotides not matched to a gene: 7. CDR3 amino acids: CASRSGGLADTDTQYF. The CDR3 DNA follows: TGTGCCAGCAGATCCGGGGGACTAGCGGACACAGATACGCAGTATTTT.

V gene TRBV27 combines with J gene TRBJ2-7; a possible D gene is TRBD2 (6 bases). Germline V CDR1 and CDR2: MNHEY, SMNVEV (reference sequence). The CDR3 spans 17 residues. The ends were cut back, 4 bases at V and 4 bases at J, with 23 bases in the middle. As DNA, the CDR3 is TGTGCCAGCAGTTCCCCAACCCAGCGGGCGGTACCGTACGAGCAGTACTTC. As protein: CASSSPTQRAVPYEQYF.